The next 28 T cell receptor beta chains were all read from a single sample in a study of blood T cell repertoires in COVID-19. The assay was immunoSEQ multiplex PCR, and TCRdb's table has in-frame clones only and misses some. The sample lists fewer than 500,000 clones; 85% to 90% were seen once. Material for sequencing was PBMCs or T cells enriched from blood (not recorded which). These receptors were collected from a woman in her 30s with acute COVID-19.

This chain's CDR3 is CASSPRGTGHSMQYF. CDR3 nucleotides: TGCGCCAGCAGTCCTCGGGGGACAGGACATTCCATGCAGTACTTC. This chain joins TRBV5-1 and TRBJ2-7; 8 bases line up with TRBD1. V was clipped by 5 bases and J by 9 bases; unmatched bases: 16. Germline V gene lookup returns CDR1 SGHRS and CDR2 YFSETQ. This CDR3 is 15 amino acids long.

This sequence joins TRBV5-6 and TRBJ2-1, with 14 bases identical to TRBD2. After removal of 4 bases from V and 2 bases from J, the junction contained 5 bases not matched to a gene. Germline CDR1 reads SGHDT; CDR2 reads YYEEEE. The length of the CDR3 is 17 residues. CDR3 loop: CASSLGTSGGTYNEQFF. CDR3 bases: TGTGCCAGCAGCCTTGGGACTAGCGGGGGAACCTACAATGAGCAGTTCTTC. The full variable domain, completed using reference TRBV5-6 and TRBJ2-1, is DAGVTQSPTHLIKTRGQQVTLRCSPKSGHDTVSWYQQALGQGPQFIFQYYEEEERQRGNFPDRFSGHQFPNYSSELNVNALLLGDSALYLCASSLGTSGGTYNEQFFGPGTRLTVL.

The chain couples TRBV6-5 to TRBJ2-7; tentative D call: TRBD1 (6 bases). V dropped 4 bases and J dropped 0 bases, with 13 bases sitting between them. CDR1 is MNHEY and CDR2 is SVGAGI in the germline V gene. The CDR3 covers 15 residues. The CDR3 coding sequence is TGTGCCAGCAGTTCTACAGGGCTCATCTCCTACGAGCAGTACTTC. It codes for CASSSTGLISYEQYF.

The gene calls are TRBV29-1 and TRBJ1-1; 7 nucleotides align to TRBD1. The CDR3 has 13 amino acids. Germline V lookup: CDR1 SQVTM, CDR2 ANQGSEA. Trimming cost V 7 bases and J 4 bases; bases outside gene matches: 9. CDR3 sequence: CSDRQGEGTEAFF. DNA of the CDR3: TGCAGCGATAGACAGGGTGAGGGCACTGAAGCTTTCTTT.

This rearrangement joins TRBV6-2 or TRBV6-3 to TRBJ2-7; D uncertain. CDR1 is MNHEY and CDR2 is SVGEGT in the germline V gene. CDR3 size: 16 residues. The V gene lost 2 bases and the J gene lost 0 bases, with 14 bases spanning the gap. DNA for the CDR3: TGTGCCAGCAGTTACGGAGCGCACATGATCTCCTACGAGCAGTACTTC. The encoded protein is CASSYGAHMISYEQYF.

The chain is built from TRBV18 and TRBJ2-5; D call uncertain. V was trimmed by 2 bases and J by 2 bases, leaving 6 bases between them. Per germline, CDR1 KGHSH and CDR2 LQKENI. The CDR3 spans 13 residues. The DNA for the CDR3 is TGTGCCAGCTCACCAGGGCAGCAAGAGACCCAGTACTTC. Translated: CASSPGQQETQYF.

V is TRBV28 and J is TRBJ2-1, with a tentative D call TRBD2 (5 bases). The CDR3 has 14 amino acids. Germline CDR1 MDHEN, CDR2 SYDVKM. The V gene lost 7 bases and the J gene lost 5 bases, with 15 bases spanning the gap. CDR3 bases: TGTGCCAGCACCGCTAGCAGCGGCCACAATGAGCAGTTCTTC. Protein: CASTASSGHNEQFF.

CDR3 amino acids: CASSLIAGISTDTQYF. In DNA form, the CDR3 reads TGTGCCAGCAGCCTCATAGCGGGGATTAGCACAGATACGCAGTATTTT. The chain recombines TRBV3-1 (or the pseudogene TRBV3-2) with TRBJ2-3; 8 nucleotides line up with TRBD2. The CDR3 contains 16 residues. Germline V gene sequence: CDR1 LGHDT, CDR2 YNNKEL (reference sequence). V shed 4 bases and J 0 bases; nucleotides not matched to a gene: 6.

The chain couples TRBV6-5 to TRBJ2-7; D might be TRBD1 (6 bases). This CDR3 has 14 amino acids. Between the trimmed V and J ends, which lost 6 bases and 3 bases, there was a span of 15 bases. The germline CDR1 and CDR2 sequences are MNHEY and SVGAGI. The CDR3 is CASSTDPQGYEQYF. The CDR3 nucleotides are TGTGCCAGCAGCACCGACCCACAGGGCTACGAGCAGTACTTC.

This clone appeared once. This chain joins TRBV5-1 and TRBJ2-7; D is unclear. Germline V gives CDR1 SGHRS, CDR2 YFSETQ. The ends were cut back, 0 bases at V and 5 bases at J, with 9 bases in the middle. This CDR3 spans 13 amino acids. The CDR3 sequence: CASSLERYDEQYF. CDR3 in DNA: TGCGCCAGCAGCTTGGAGAGGTACGACGAGCAGTACTTC.

About this clone itself: This may arise from a read error, as a much more abundant clone is one base away. The identical CDR3 is also encoded by other nucleotide sequences in the sample. This sequence joins TRBV15 and TRBJ1-5; TRBD1 might be the D (5 bases). The CDR3 contains 17 residues. Germline-derived CDR1 and CDR2 are LNHNV and YYDKDF (reference sequence). Here the CDR3 DNA reads TGTGCCACCAGTAGAGATGAAGGGGCGGTTGGCAATCAGCCCCAGCATTTT. Protein: CATSRDEGAVGNQPQHF.

This clone has a handful of counts. J is TRBJ1-5 and V is TRBV3-1 (or the pseudogene TRBV3-2); D gene unclear. The CDR3 sequence is 14 residues long. With 0 bases removed from V and 7 bases from J, the gap between germline ends came to 10 bases. From germline, CDR1 is LGHDT and CDR2 YNNKEL (reference sequence). CDR3 protein: CASSQDSVLQPQHF. CDR3 in DNA: TGTGCCAGCAGCCAAGATTCCGTATTACAGCCCCAGCATTTT.

V is TRBV9 and J is TRBJ1-2; 7 bases agree with TRBD1. The J segment lost 1 base and the V segment lost 4 bases, leaving 10 bases of the junction unmatched. This CDR3 has 16 amino acids. The germline gives CDR1 SGDLS, CDR2 YYNGEE. This CDR3 reads CASSPTGTAFNYGYTF. CDR3 nucleotide sequence: TGTGCCAGCAGCCCCACCGGGACAGCATTTAACTATGGCTACACCTTC. The variable domain in full, with the rest retrieved from reference TRBV9 and TRBJ1-2, is DSGVTQTPKHLITATGQRVTLRCSPRSGDLSVYWYQQSLDQGLQFLIQYYNGEERAKGNILERFSAQQFPDLHSELNLSSLELGDSALYFCASSPTGTAFNYGYTFGSGTRLTVV.

This chain connects TRBV29-1 to TRBJ1-1; D perhaps matches TRBD1 (5 bases). CDR1 SQVTM and CDR2 ANQGSEA come from the germline V gene. The CDR3 sequence is 13 residues long. The V end lost 0 bases, the J end lost 4 bases, and 9 bases lay between the germline ends. The CDR3 DNA reads TGCAGCGTTGAAGATGGCAGGGCCACTGAAGCTTTCTTT. It encodes CSVEDGRATEAFF.

The chain is built from TRBV19 and TRBJ1-1; a possible D gene is TRBD1 (6 bases). Germline V gene lookup returns CDR1 LNHDA and CDR2 SQIVND (reference sequence). CDR3 length: 13 amino acids. V was shortened by 4 bases and J by 4 bases, with 10 bases between the two germline ends. The CDR3 loop is CASSTQGGTEAFF. The CDR3 DNA reads as TGTGCCAGTAGTACCCAAGGGGGCACTGAAGCTTTCTTT.

The chain recombines TRBV18 with TRBJ1-1; 8 bases fit TRBD1. Trimming cost V 4 bases and J 2 bases; bases outside gene matches: 6. The CDR3 extends over 15 amino acids. CDR1 KGHSH and CDR2 LQKENI come from the germline V gene. CDR3 protein: CASSRLDRANTEAFF. The CDR3 DNA follows: TGTGCCAGCTCACGGCTGGACAGGGCAAACACTGAAGCTTTCTTT.

V is TRBV12-3 or TRBV12-4 and J is TRBJ1-1; D uncertain. Trimming removed 6 bases from V and 5 bases from J, with 10 bases in between. The CDR3 totals 12 residues. The CDR3 nucleotides are TGTGCCAGCAGCCCCGGTTGGACTGAAGCTTTCTTT. Protein: CASSPGWTEAFF.

The chain employs TRBV10-2 and TRBJ2-2; tentative D call: TRBD2 (7 bases). CDR3 length: 14 amino acids. Per the germline V gene, CDR1 is WSHSY and CDR2 is SAAADI. The V end lost 4 bases, the J end lost 6 bases, and 12 bases lay between the germline ends. The CDR3 coding sequence is TGCGCCAGCAGTGGTCGGGGGGCGGCCGGGGAGCTGTTTTTT. Its protein is CASSGRGAAGELFF.

CDR3 sequence (DNA): TGTGCCAGCAGCTTGTGGCGGTCTAGGAATGAGCAGTTCTTC. Amino acids: CASSLWRSRNEQFF. This chain uses TRBV5-8 with TRBJ2-1; no clear D. The CDR3 runs to 14 residues. V dropped 1 base and J dropped 7 bases, with 12 bases sitting between them. Per germline, CDR1 SGHTS and CDR2 YDEGEE.

In this sample, this clone turned up a few times. V usage is TRBV6-1 and J usage is TRBJ2-7, with a tentative D call TRBD1 (5 bases). CDR1 is MNHNS and CDR2 is SASEGT in the germline V gene. CDR3 length equals 22 residues. V gave up 1 base and J gave up 4 bases, with 35 bases separating them. The CDR3: CASSEGGLYSDLIGARRYEQYF. In DNA form, the CDR3 reads TGTGCCAGCAGTGAAGGAGGCCTGTACTCCGACCTAATAGGGGCTCGGCGATACGAGCAGTACTTC.

The chain carries TRBV5-1 and TRBJ1-2, with 11 bases aligning to TRBD1. The length of the CDR3 is 14 residues. CDR1 is SGHRS and CDR2 is YFSETQ in the germline V gene. V lost 0 bases and J lost 7; bases outside the gene matches: 2. The CDR3 loop is CASSLGTGGSGYTF. CDR3 DNA sequence: TGCGCCAGCAGCTTGGGGACAGGGGGCAGTGGCTACACCTTC.

V is TRBV7-3 and J is TRBJ1-2; 9 bases line up with TRBD1. The CDR3 extends over 14 amino acids. J gave up 7 bases and V 5 bases, and 8 bases lay outside the gene matches. The germline CDR1 and CDR2 sequences are SGHTA and FQGTGA. CDR3 amino acids: CASSAPGQGRGYTF. CDR3 DNA: TGTGCCAGCAGCGCTCCGGGACAGGGTCGTGGCTACACCTTC. Variable domain in full (rest from reference TRBV7-3 and TRBJ1-2): GAGVSQTPSNKVTEKGKYVELRCDPISGHTALYWYRQSLGQGPEFLIYFQGTGAADDSGLPNDRFFAVRPEGSVSTLKIQRTERGDSAVYLCASSAPGQGRGYTFGSGTRLTVV.

CDR3 region: CASSEIPGTTTYEQYF. The CDR3 DNA follows: TGTGCCAGCAGCGAAATCCCCGGGACTACGACCTACGAGCAGTACTTC. The chain has TRBV7-9 and TRBJ2-7, with 7 bases matching TRBD2. The length of the CDR3 is 16 residues. V lost 5 bases and J lost 2; bases outside the gene matches: 12. CDR1 is SEHNR, CDR2 FQNEAQ, per germline (reference sequence).

V and J are TRBV5-6 and TRBJ2-3, with 7 bases that match TRBD2. This CDR3 contains 16 residues. CDR1 SGHDT and CDR2 YYEEEE come from the germline V gene. The trim removed 0 bases at V and 5 bases at J, leaving 9 bases unmatched. In DNA form, the CDR3 reads TGTGCCAGCAGCTTGGCGGGGGAGCGGGGTCGAGATACGCAGTATTTT. Protein sequence: CASSLAGERGRDTQYF.

The chain employs TRBV5-5 and TRBJ2-7; 10 bases match TRBD1. The V and J ends lost 1 base and 4 bases, in that order; junction bases with no gene match: 5. The length of the CDR3 is 15 residues. Germline loops: CDR1 SGHKS, CDR2 YYEKEE (reference sequence). In nucleotides, the CDR3 is TGTGCCAGCAGCTTGTTTGGACAGGGGGTTTACGAGCAGTACTTC. This codes for CASSLFGQGVYEQYF. The full variable domain, its missing parts supplied by reference TRBV5-5 and TRBJ2-7, is DAGVTQSPTHLIKTRGQQVTLRCSPISGHKSVSWYQQVLGQGPQFIFQYYEKEERGRGNFPDRFSARQFPNYSSELNVNALLLGDSALYLCASSLFGQGVYEQYFGPGTRLTVT.

In this sample, this clone turned up once. The chain links TRBV24-1 to TRBJ2-1, with TRBD1 as a possible D gene (6 bases). Per the germline V gene, CDR1 is KGHDR and CDR2 is SFDVKD. The CDR3 contains 13 residues. V was pared by 4 bases and J by 8 bases, with 11 bases between. The CDR3 DNA reads TGTGCCACCAGTGAAACAGGGTTCGATGAGCAGTTCTTC. Its translation is CATSETGFDEQFF.

This chain links TRBV5-1 with TRBJ2-1; 12 nucleotides agree with TRBD2. Trimming cost V 3 bases and J 4 bases; bases outside gene matches: 8. The CDR3 contains 17 residues. The germline gives CDR1 SGHRS, CDR2 YFSETQ. DNA of the CDR3: TGCGCCAGCAGCTCCCCTAGCGGGGGGGATGGTTACAATGAGCAGTTCTTC. Encoded protein: CASSSPSGGDGYNEQFF.

The chain carries TRBV29-1 and TRBJ2-7; the match to TRBD1 covers 11 bases. This CDR3 region has 14 residues. The trim removed 4 bases at V and 1 base at J, leaving 3 bases unmatched. Germline loops: CDR1 SQVTM, CDR2 ANQGSEA. The CDR3 DNA follows: TGCAGCGTTGGGACAGGGGGCATATCCTACGAGCAGTACTTC. Translating gives CSVGTGGISYEQYF.